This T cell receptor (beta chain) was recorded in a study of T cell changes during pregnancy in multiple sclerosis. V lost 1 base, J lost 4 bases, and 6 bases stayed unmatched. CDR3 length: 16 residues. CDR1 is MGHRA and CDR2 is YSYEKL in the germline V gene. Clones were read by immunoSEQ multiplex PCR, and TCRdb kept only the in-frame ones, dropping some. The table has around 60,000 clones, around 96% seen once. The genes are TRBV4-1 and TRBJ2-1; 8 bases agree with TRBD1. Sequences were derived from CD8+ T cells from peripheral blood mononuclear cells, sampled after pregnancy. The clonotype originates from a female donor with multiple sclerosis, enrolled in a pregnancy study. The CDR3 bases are TGCGCCAGCAGCCAAGCGCAGGGGGCATCGTACAATGAGCAGTTCTTC. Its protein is CASSQAQGASYNEQFF.